The source of this T cell receptor (beta chain) is a study of beta chain features in type 1 diabetes. The length of the CDR3 is 15 residues. Trimming left V 4 bases short and J 5 bases short, with 14 bases between. Looked up from germline, CDR1 is SGHAT and CDR2 is FQNNGV. The study's findings and limits: A pattern of fewer insertions and more deletions at VDJ junctions was seen in type 1 diabetes patients.

Every isolated RNA sample was fully reverse transcribed, so sequencing captured expressed TCRB transcripts. Sequenced by immunoSEQ multiplex PCR; TCRdb stores in-frame clones only, minus some. The sample lists fewer than 30,000 clones, approximately 70% occurring once. To note about this clone: Antigen unknown.

The receptor's source is a woman between 35 and 50 years old in good health. The source material was Tregs from blood. This chain links TRBV11-2 with TRBJ2-2, with D possibly being TRBD2 (6 bases). In DNA form, the CDR3 reads TGTGCCAGCAGCTCGGGTGGGGGGAGGACCGGGGAGCTGTTTTTT. Translating it yields CASSSGGGRTGELFF.